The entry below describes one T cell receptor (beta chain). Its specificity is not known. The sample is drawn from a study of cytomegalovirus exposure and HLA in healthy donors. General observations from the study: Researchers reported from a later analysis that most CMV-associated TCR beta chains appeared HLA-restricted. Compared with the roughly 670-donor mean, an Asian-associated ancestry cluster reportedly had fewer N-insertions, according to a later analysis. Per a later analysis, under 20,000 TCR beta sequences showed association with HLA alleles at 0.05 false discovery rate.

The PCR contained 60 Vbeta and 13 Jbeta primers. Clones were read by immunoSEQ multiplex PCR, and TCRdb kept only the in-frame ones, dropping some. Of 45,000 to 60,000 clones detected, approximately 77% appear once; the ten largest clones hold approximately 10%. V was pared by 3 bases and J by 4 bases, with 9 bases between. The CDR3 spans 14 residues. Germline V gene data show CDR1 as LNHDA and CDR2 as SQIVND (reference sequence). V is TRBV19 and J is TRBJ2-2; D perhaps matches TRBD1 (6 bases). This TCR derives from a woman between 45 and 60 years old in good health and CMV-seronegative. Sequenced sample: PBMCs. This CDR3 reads CASSMGHSTGELFF. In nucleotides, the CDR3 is TGTGCCAGTAGTATGGGACACAGCACCGGGGAGCTGTTTTTT.